This T cell receptor (beta chain) derives from a study of shared clonotypes between healthy human individuals. TCRdb's table, derived via immunoSEQ multiplex PCR, lists solely in-frame clones and lacks some. The data contain over 400,000 clones, roughly 80% of them seen just once; the ten biggest clones take up 9.5% to 15%. This clone was picked up a small number of times. V was cut by 2 bases and J by 0 bases, with 10 bases left in between. Germline V lookup: CDR1 SNHLY, CDR2 FYNNEI. This CDR3 comprises 15 residues. The receptor was isolated from a woman between 35 and 50 years old in good health. Some clones in this sample may be carry-over from other donors' samples. The rearrangement links TRBV2 to TRBJ1-2; D may be TRBD1 (5 bases). Sequenced sample: PBMCs. For the CDR3, the DNA is TGTGCCAGCAGTGAAATTAGGGGCTCTAACTATGGCTACACCTTC. This translates into CASSEIRGSNYGYTF.